Each of the 32 T cell receptor beta chains below was sequenced from the same sample in a study of human thymus T cells. This table comes from immunoSEQ multiplex PCR, and its TCRdb copy is limited to in-frame clones, with some not included. This table holds under 70,000 clones, 94% found once. Input material: blood. The receptors were sampled from a boy in the first two years of life with a congenital heart defect but otherwise immunologically healthy.

The chain employs TRBV11-2 and TRBJ1-5; D not certain. Trimming cost V 4 bases and J 3 bases, with 10 bases left between them. Looked up from germline, CDR1 is SGHAT and CDR2 is FQNNGV. The CDR3 is 14 amino acids. The CDR3 sequence is CASSSSRTNQPQHF. The CDR3 nucleotides read TGTGCCAGCAGCTCCAGTAGGACCAATCAGCCCCAGCATTTT.

V usage is TRBV5-4 and J usage is TRBJ2-5; TRBD1 matches 8 bases. The length of the CDR3 is 15 residues. Germline CDR1 SGHNT, CDR2 YYREEE (reference sequence). J lost 2 bases, V lost 4 bases, and 7 bases had no gene match. The CDR3 is CASSRQGSEQETQYF. CDR3 DNA sequence: TGTGCCAGCAGCCGACAGGGGTCGGAGCAAGAGACCCAGTACTTC.

The chain is built from TRBV7-8 and TRBJ2-2; the match to TRBD2 covers 7 bases. Trimming at V came to 2 bases and at J to 4 bases, leaving 7 bases not matched to a gene. This CDR3 has 16 amino acids. Germline assignment: CDR1 SGHVS and CDR2 FQNEAQ. CDR3 DNA: TGTGCCAGCAGCTTAAAGGCGGGAGCGGGCACCGGGGAGCTGTTTTTT. Protein sequence: CASSLKAGAGTGELFF.

The chain combines TRBV7-3 with TRBJ1-6; D is possibly TRBD1 (5 bases). CDR3 size: 15 residues. V lost 4 bases and J 5 bases, leaving 12 bases between the germline ends. Looked up from germline, CDR1 is SGHTA and CDR2 is FQGTGA. CDR3 sequence reads: CASSSQGADNSPLHF. CDR3 nucleotides: TGTGCCAGCAGCTCCCAGGGCGCCGATAATTCACCCCTCCACTTT.

This chain joins TRBV25-1 and TRBJ1-2; TRBD1 is a possible D gene (6 bases). The CDR3 is 13 amino acids. Germline assignment: CDR1 MGHDK and CDR2 SYGVNS. The V gene lost 7 bases and the J gene lost 5 bases, with 14 bases spanning the gap. The CDR3 loop is CASKIQGRYGYTF. In DNA, the CDR3 is TGTGCCAGCAAAATACAGGGTAGGTATGGCTACACCTTC.

V is TRBV30 and J is TRBJ1-5, with D hard to call. V was cut by 1 base and J by 8 bases, with 12 bases left in between. The germline gives CDR1 GTSNPN, CDR2 SVGIG (reference sequence). The CDR3 totals 13 residues. This CDR3 is CAWSEGKWKPQHF. The CDR3 DNA follows: TGTGCCTGGAGTGAAGGGAAGTGGAAGCCCCAGCATTTT.

V usage is TRBV19 and J usage is TRBJ1-6; 7 bases line up with TRBD1. V lost 4 bases and J lost 16; bases outside the gene matches: 10. The CDR3 extends over 13 amino acids. From germline, CDR1 is LNHDA and CDR2 SQIVND (reference sequence). CDR3 nucleotides: TGTGCCAGTAGTACTCCCGGGAGGGGGCGACTCCACTTT. Its translation is CASSTPGRGRLHF.

This clone showed up just once. The chain joins TRBV25-1 to TRBJ2-7; D may be TRBD2 (6 bases). This CDR3 comprises 13 residues. V gave up 6 bases and J gave up 3 bases, with 12 bases separating them. Germline-derived CDR1 and CDR2 are MGHDK and SYGVNS. This chain's CDR3 is CASRRAGYYEQYF. In DNA, the CDR3 is TGTGCCAGCAGGCGAGCGGGCTACTACGAGCAGTACTTC.

This chain connects TRBV29-1 to TRBJ2-2; 7 bases agree with TRBD2. Trimming took 1 base from V and 5 from J; bases not matched to a gene: 7. CDR3 size: 15 residues. Germline CDR1 SQVTM, CDR2 ANQGSEA. The CDR3 DNA is TGCAGCGTTGAAGTGCGGGGGACGGGGACCGGGGAGCTGTTTTTT. Its protein is CSVEVRGTGTGELFF.

The chain joins TRBV7-2 to TRBJ2-1; 8 nucleotides line up with TRBD2. V shed 3 bases and J 6 bases; nucleotides not matched to a gene: 1. Germline V gives CDR1 SGHTA, CDR2 FQGNSA. This CDR3 is 13 amino acids long. The CDR3 DNA sequence: TGTGCCAGCAGCTTGGGACTAGTCAATGAGCAGTTCTTC. It encodes CASSLGLVNEQFF.

V usage is TRBV10-2 and J usage is TRBJ2-4; the D is unclear. V lost 4 bases and J lost 2, with 9 bases in between. From germline, CDR1 is WSHSY and CDR2 SAAADI. This CDR3 is 14 amino acids long. CDR3 residues: CASSVESPKNIQYF. Here the CDR3 DNA reads TGCGCCAGCAGTGTTGAATCCCCCAAAAACATTCAGTACTTC.

V and J are TRBV18 and TRBJ1-2, with 7 positions matching TRBD1. The CDR3 consists of 14 residues. V dropped 2 bases and J dropped 2; count of bases not matched to a gene: 2. The V gene's germline CDR1 is KGHSH and CDR2 LQKENI. The CDR3 is CASSPGQANYGYTF. The CDR3 DNA is TGTGCCAGCTCACCAGGACAGGCGAACTATGGCTACACCTTC.

The V gene is TRBV6-4, the J gene TRBJ2-7, with D maybe TRBD1 (6 bases). Germline V gene lookup returns CDR1 MRHNA and CDR2 SNTAGT. The CDR3 has 14 amino acids. Trimming removed 6 bases at V and 7 bases at J, with 19 bases between. CDR3 amino acids: CASSFRGLTREQYF. The CDR3 coding sequence is TGTGCCAGCAGCTTCAGGGGTCTCACGAGGGAGCAGTACTTC.

The genes are TRBV6-1 and TRBJ2-5, with 9 bases fitting TRBD1. The last part of the DNA fits TRBJ2-7 better; the J call may be wrong. The germline CDR1 and CDR2 sequences are MNHNS and SASEGT. CDR3 length: 15 residues. The CDR3, as DNA: TGTGCCAGCAGACCCACAGGGGGCGGCTCCTACGAGCAGTACTTC. Protein product: CASRPTGGGSYEQYF.

The V call is TRBV5-1, the J call TRBJ2-2; TRBD2 might be the D (6 bases). The germline V gene encodes CDR1 SGHRS and CDR2 YFSETQ. V was trimmed by 2 bases and J by 8 bases, leaving 16 bases between them. The CDR3 contains 15 residues. CDR3 sequence: CASSFGDLVRGELFF. In DNA form, the CDR3 reads TGCGCCAGCAGCTTTGGGGACTTAGTCCGGGGGGAGCTGTTTTTT.

This chain links TRBV2 with TRBJ2-7, with TRBD1 identical over 9 bases. There are 15 residues in the CDR3. The V segment lost 5 bases and the J segment 4 bases; nucleotides outside the gene matches: 9. From germline, CDR1 is SNHLY and CDR2 FYNNEI. CDR3 in amino acids: CASSLGGQGWYEQYF. The CDR3 region has the DNA TGTGCCAGCAGTTTGGGAGGACAGGGGTGGTACGAGCAGTACTTC.

This clone was picked up one time. The V and J genes are TRBV27 and TRBJ2-7; D is possibly TRBD2 (5 bases). The CDR3 is 12 residues long. Germline CDR1 reads MNHEY; CDR2 reads SMNVEV (reference sequence). V dropped 2 bases and J dropped 3 bases, with 5 bases sitting between them. The DNA of the CDR3 is TGTGCCAGCAGTTTAGAGGGCTACGAGCAGTACTTC. It codes for CASSLEGYEQYF.

The rearrangement links TRBV5-1 to TRBJ2-2; D is uncertain. The germline CDR1 and CDR2 sequences are SGHRS and YFSETQ. The length of the CDR3 is 16 residues. With 4 bases removed from V and 0 bases from J, the gap between germline ends came to 13 bases. Here the CDR3 DNA reads TGCGCCAGCAGCACGTTCTCAGGACCGAACACCGGGGAGCTGTTTTTT. Translated, it gives CASSTFSGPNTGELFF.

V is TRBV7-2 and J is TRBJ2-1; possibly TRBD2 for D (5 bases). Germline CDR1 SGHTA, CDR2 FQGNSA. Trimming shortened V by 2 bases and J by 6 bases, and 14 bases separated the two germline ends. CDR3 size: 15 residues. CDR3 in amino acids: CASSLPGREFNEQFF. CDR3 nucleotide sequence: TGTGCCAGCAGCTTACCTGGGAGAGAATTCAATGAGCAGTTCTTC.

Written as DNA, the CDR3 is TGTGCCAGCAGGGGGTCACCCCACTACAATGAGCAGTTCTTC. This gives the protein CASRGSPHYNEQFF. This sequence joins TRBV2 and TRBJ2-1; the D is unclear. V shed 6 bases and J shed 3 bases, with 12 bases lying between them. Germline V gives CDR1 SNHLY, CDR2 FYNNEI. This CDR3 has 14 amino acids.

The rearrangement links TRBV19 to TRBJ1-2; tentatively, D is TRBD1 (6 bases). The V gene's germline CDR1 is LNHDA and CDR2 SQIVND (reference sequence). Trimming took 2 bases from V and 4 from J, leaving 11 bases between them. The CDR3 sequence is 14 residues long. The CDR3 region has the DNA TGTGCCAGTAGTATACACAGGGCCGGCTATGGCTACACCTTC. This translates into CASSIHRAGYGYTF.

The V gene is TRBV28, the J gene TRBJ2-2, with 9 positions matching TRBD1. V lost 4 bases, J lost 5 bases, and 8 bases stayed unmatched. Germline V CDR1 and CDR2: MDHEN, SYDVKM. This CDR3 contains 16 residues. CDR3 nucleotides: TGTGCCAGCAGTTCGTACAGGGGGCAGGGGACCGGGGAGCTGTTTTTT. This gives the protein CASSSYRGQGTGELFF.

For the CDR3, the DNA is TGTGCCAGCAGTGAAGCGGCTAAAGGTGAAGCTTTCTTT. Translating gives CASSEAAKGEAFF. J is TRBJ1-1 and V is TRBV2; D gene uncertain. V dropped 0 bases and J dropped 7 bases, with 9 bases sitting between them. The CDR3 has 13 residues. In germline, CDR1 is SNHLY, CDR2 FYNNEI.

The chain couples TRBV7-2 to TRBJ2-3; D unclear. The CDR3 spans 15 residues. V was trimmed by 1 base and J by 1 base, leaving 9 bases between them. In germline, CDR1 is SGHTA, CDR2 FQGNSA. CDR3 sequence: CASSLVVTGTDTQYF. CDR3 DNA sequence: TGTGCCAGCAGCTTAGTAGTCACAGGCACAGATACGCAGTATTTT. Full variable domain (missing parts from reference TRBV7-2 and TRBJ2-3): GAGVSQSPSNKVTEKGKDVELRCDPISGHTALYWYRQSLGQGLEFLIYFQGNSAPDKSGLPSDRFSAERTGGSVSTLTIQRTQQEDSAVYLCASSLVVTGTDTQYFGPGTRLTVL.

The gene calls are TRBV10-3 and TRBJ1-1; D is unclear. Germline CDR1 and CDR2: ENHRY and SYGVKD. The CDR3 runs to 14 residues. V gave up 0 bases and J gave up 4 bases, with 9 bases separating them. CDR3 amino acids: CAISESESVTEAFF. The CDR3, as DNA: TGTGCCATCAGTGAGTCGGAGTCGGTCACTGAAGCTTTCTTT.

The rearrangement links TRBV5-1 to TRBJ2-7, with 7 bases that match TRBD1. This CDR3 contains 18 residues. Germline-derived CDR1 and CDR2 are SGHRS and YFSETQ. With V trimmed by 4 bases and J by 0 bases, 16 bases remained unmatched. The CDR3 protein is CASSPHPPKTGSSYEQYF. The CDR3 DNA is TGCGCCAGCAGCCCACACCCGCCTAAGACAGGGAGCTCCTACGAGCAGTACTTC.

The chain recombines TRBV7-2 with TRBJ2-1; 10 nucleotides align to TRBD2. Germline V CDR1 and CDR2: SGHTA, FQGNSA. The CDR3 covers 17 residues. V lost 1 base, J lost 8 bases, and 11 bases stayed unmatched. The CDR3 DNA follows: TGTGCCAGCAGCTTAGACCTAGCGGGGGCCTTTATGGATGAGCAGTTCTTC. Translated, it gives CASSLDLAGAFMDEQFF.

The V gene is TRBV19, the J gene TRBJ1-6; 8 bases match TRBD1. The V and J ends lost 3 bases and 11 bases, in that order; junction bases with no gene match: 6. The CDR3 is made up of 14 amino acids. Germline loops: CDR1 LNHDA, CDR2 SQIVND (reference sequence). The CDR3, as DNA: TGTGCCAGTAGTATTGGGCAGGGGGCGGCACCCCTCCACTTT. This translates into CASSIGQGAAPLHF.

Points on this clone: The germline gene is not matched at one end of the junction; a read error may be the cause. The chain couples TRBV11-3 to TRBJ2-1; no reliable D call. From germline, CDR1 is SGHNT and CDR2 YENEEA. The CDR3 length is 14 residues. The CDR3 DNA is TGTGCCAGCAGCTTAGAGGGTAGATACAATGAGCAGCTCTTC. Its translation is CASSLEGRYNEQLF.

CDR3 sequence: CSAVDEVAQYF. CDR3 bases: TGCAGTGCGGTGGACGAAGTAGCGCAGTATTTT. The chain has TRBV20-1 and TRBJ2-3; no definite D call. The CDR3 runs 11 residues. Germline V gene lookup returns CDR1 DFQATT and CDR2 SNEGSKA (reference sequence). Trimming pared 6 bases from V and 10 bases from J, leaving 14 bases between.

The V gene is TRBV11-2, the J gene TRBJ1-1, with 7 bases aligning to TRBD1. The CDR3 sequence is 14 residues long. Unmatched junction bases numbered 7, after V lost 4 bases and J lost 5 bases. CDR1 is SGHAT, CDR2 FQNNGV, per germline. CDR3 coding DNA: TGTGCCAGCAGCTCTAGGGGGCGAGGTACTGAAGCTTTCTTT. It yields the protein CASSSRGRGTEAFF.

This clone was found a few times. The chain joins TRBV6-5 to TRBJ1-2; 9 bases fit TRBD1. The germline V gene encodes CDR1 MNHEY and CDR2 SVGAGI. After removal of 2 bases from V and 0 bases from J, the junction contained 4 bases not matched to a gene. The CDR3 loop spans 16 amino acids. The CDR3 DNA reads TGTGCCAGCAGTTACCTACAGGGGGCTGCTAACTATGGCTACACCTTC. This codes for CASSYLQGAANYGYTF.